The clone carrying this T cell receptor beta chain was counted ten times or more. This specimen belongs to a study of T cells after yellow fever vaccination. CDR1 SEHNR and CDR2 FQNEAQ come from the germline V gene (reference sequence). The CDR3 has 13 amino acids. Trimming took off 5 bases at V and 11 bases at J, with 18 bases between the two ends. Generation of TCR cDNA used 5'RACE template switching (which added a universal primer site and UMIs). TCRdb re-called the 5' RACE reads with MiXCR, one entry per CDR3 protein. Of about 260,000 distinct CDR3 sequences in the sample, more than 3.5% were seen once.

The sequencing used PBMCs, collected 15 days after the yellow fever booster vaccination. This TCR was recovered from a man younger than 35 who received the YFV17D yellow fever vaccine. The chain carries TRBV7-9 and TRBJ1-1; D might be TRBD1 (5 bases). Here the CDR3 reads CASSEGWGDDAFF. The CDR3 coding sequence is TGTGCCAGCAGCGAAGGTTGGGGGGACGACGCTTTCTTT.